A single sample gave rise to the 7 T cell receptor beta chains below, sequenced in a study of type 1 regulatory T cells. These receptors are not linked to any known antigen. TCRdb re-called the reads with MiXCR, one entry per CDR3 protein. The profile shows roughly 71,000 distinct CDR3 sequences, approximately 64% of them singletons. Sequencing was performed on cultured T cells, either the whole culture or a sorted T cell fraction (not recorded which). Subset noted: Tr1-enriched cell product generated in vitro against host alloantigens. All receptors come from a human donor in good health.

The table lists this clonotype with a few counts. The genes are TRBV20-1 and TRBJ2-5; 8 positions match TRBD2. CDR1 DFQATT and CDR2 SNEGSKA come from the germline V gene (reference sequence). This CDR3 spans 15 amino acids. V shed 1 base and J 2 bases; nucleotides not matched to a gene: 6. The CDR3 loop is CSARAGASGQETQYF. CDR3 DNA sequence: TGCAGTGCTAGAGCCGGGGCTAGCGGGCAAGAGACCCAGTACTTC.

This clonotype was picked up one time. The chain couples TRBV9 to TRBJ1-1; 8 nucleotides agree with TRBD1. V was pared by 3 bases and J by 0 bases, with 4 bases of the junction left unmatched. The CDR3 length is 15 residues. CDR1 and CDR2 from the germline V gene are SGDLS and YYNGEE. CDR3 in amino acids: CASSAGGRVNTEAFF. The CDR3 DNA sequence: TGTGCCAGCAGCGCAGGGGGCAGGGTGAACACTGAAGCTTTCTTT.

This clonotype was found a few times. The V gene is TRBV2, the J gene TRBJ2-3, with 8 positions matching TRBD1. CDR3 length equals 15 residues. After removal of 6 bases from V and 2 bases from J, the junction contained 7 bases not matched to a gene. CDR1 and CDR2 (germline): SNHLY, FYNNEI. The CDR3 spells CASRSTGVNTDTQYF. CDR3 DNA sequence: TGTGCCAGCAGGTCGACAGGGGTTAACACAGATACGCAGTATTTT.

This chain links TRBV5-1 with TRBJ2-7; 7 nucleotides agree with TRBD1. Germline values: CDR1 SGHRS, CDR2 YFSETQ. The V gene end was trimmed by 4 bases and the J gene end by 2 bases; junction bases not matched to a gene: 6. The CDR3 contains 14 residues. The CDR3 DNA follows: TGCGCCAGCAGCCCCGGGACAGTCCCCTACGAGCAGTACTTC. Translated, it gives CASSPGTVPYEQYF.

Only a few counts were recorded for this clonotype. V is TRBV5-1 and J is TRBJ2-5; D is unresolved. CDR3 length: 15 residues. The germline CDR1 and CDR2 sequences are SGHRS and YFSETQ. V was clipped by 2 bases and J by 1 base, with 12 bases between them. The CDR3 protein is CASSFYQAVQETQYF. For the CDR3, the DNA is TGCGCCAGCAGCTTTTACCAAGCTGTCCAAGAGACCCAGTACTTC.

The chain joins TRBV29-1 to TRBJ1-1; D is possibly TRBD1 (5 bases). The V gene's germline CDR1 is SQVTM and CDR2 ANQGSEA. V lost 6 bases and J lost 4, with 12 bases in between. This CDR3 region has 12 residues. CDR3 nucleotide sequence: TGCAGCGTGCAGGGTTCAGGCACTGAAGCTTTCTTT. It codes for CSVQGSGTEAFF.

CDR3 DNA: TGTGCCAGCAGCTTACAACCGGGACTAGCGGCTGACAATGAGCAGTTCTTC. It codes for CASSLQPGLAADNEQFF. This chain connects TRBV7-9 to TRBJ2-1, with TRBD2 matching over 11 bases. Germline loops: CDR1 SEHNR, CDR2 FQNEAQ (reference sequence). The length of the CDR3 is 17 residues. J gave up 5 bases and V 2 bases, and 8 bases lay outside the gene matches. The full variable domain, completed using reference TRBV7-9 and TRBJ2-1, is DTGVSQNPRHKITKRGQNVTFRCDPISEHNRLYWYRQTLGQGPEFLTYFQNEAQLEKSRLLSDRFSAERPKGSFSTLEIQRTEQGDSAMYLCASSLQPGLAADNEQFFGPGTRLTVL.